Each of the 18 T cell receptor beta chains below was sequenced from the same sample in a study of memory CD4+ T cells and cytomegalovirus serostatus. Some clones are missing from TCRdb's copy, which holds only in-frame ones; the method was immunoSEQ multiplex PCR. The repertoire has around 57,000 clones, 80% of them found once; the top ten carry approximately 0.54%. The sort gate was single viable CD3+CD4+CD8-CD45RO+ cells for memory CD4+ T cells. The sequencing sample was made of memory CD4+ T cells from blood. These receptors were collected from an adult in good health and CMV-seronegative. Some clones in this sample may be carry-over from other donors' samples.

The chain uses TRBV7-3 and TRBJ2-1, with a weak D call TRBD2 (5 bases). V was trimmed by 5 bases and J by 10 bases, leaving 15 bases between them. CDR3 length: 13 residues. Germline V CDR1 and CDR2: SGHTA, FQGTGA. CDR3 residues: CASSKDPPGEQFF. The CDR3 DNA sequence: TGTGCCAGCAGCAAAGACCCCCCGGGGGAGCAGTTCTTC.

The chain couples TRBV11-2 to TRBJ2-3, with 12 bases identical to TRBD2. The trim removed 4 bases at V and 1 base at J, leaving 6 bases unmatched. Germline V gene sequence: CDR1 SGHAT, CDR2 FQNNGV. The CDR3 runs to 17 residues. In DNA form, the CDR3 reads TGTGCCAGCAGCTCCCATCGGACTAGCGGGGGCACAGATACGCAGTATTTT. Translation: CASSSHRTSGGTDTQYF.

The chain links TRBV2 to TRBJ2-7; D possibly uses TRBD1 or TRBD2 (5 bases each). Deletions cut 10 bases from V and 2 bases from J, with 15 bases between. Germline V gives CDR1 SNHLY, CDR2 FYNNEI. The CDR3 covers 13 residues. CDR3 sequence reads: CATGDRVTYEQYF. The CDR3 nucleotides read TGTGCCACCGGGGACCGTGTTACCTACGAGCAGTACTTC.

The rearrangement links TRBV5-1 to TRBJ2-3; 7 bases agree with TRBD1. The CDR3 is made up of 19 amino acids. V shed 0 bases and J 3 bases; nucleotides not matched to a gene: 16. Germline V gene data show CDR1 as SGHRS and CDR2 as YFSETQ. The CDR3 loop reads CASSLAALDGTVRTDTQYF. For the CDR3, the DNA is TGCGCCAGCAGCTTGGCTGCGCTCGACGGGACAGTTAGGACAGATACGCAGTATTTT.

J is TRBJ1-5 and V is TRBV19; D is uncertain. CDR1 is LNHDA and CDR2 is SQIVND in the germline V gene (reference sequence). Trimming removed 5 bases from V and 4 bases from J, with 9 bases in between. The CDR3 is made up of 13 amino acids. CDR3 sequence reads: CASSLDLNQPQHF. CDR3 in DNA: TGTGCCAGTAGTTTGGACTTGAATCAGCCCCAGCATTTT.

This chain links TRBV4-1 with TRBJ2-3, with 11 bases that match TRBD2. Trimming took 3 bases from V and 5 from J; bases not matched to a gene: 10. Germline V CDR1 and CDR2: MGHRA, YSYEKL. The CDR3 is made up of 17 amino acids. CDR3 loop: CASSHPSSGGRIDTQYF. CDR3 coding DNA: TGCGCCAGCAGCCATCCCTCTAGCGGGGGGAGGATAGATACGCAGTATTTT.

V gene TRBV7-2 combines with J gene TRBJ2-2, with D uncertain. Trimming removed 5 bases at V and 7 bases at J, with 8 bases between. Germline CDR1 and CDR2: SGHTA and FQGNSA. CDR3 length equals 12 residues. CDR3 in DNA: TGTGCCAGCAGCCCCAGTATCGGGGAGCTGTTTTTT. Protein product: CASSPSIGELFF.

The V call is TRBV11-2, the J call TRBJ2-1; D is perhaps TRBD2 (5 bases). Germline-derived CDR1 and CDR2 are SGHAT and FQNNGV. The CDR3 is made up of 14 amino acids. Trimming took off 3 bases at V and 7 bases at J, with 13 bases between the two ends. CDR3 coding DNA: TGTGCCAGCAGCTTCAGTCTAGCCGGAAATGAGCAGTTCTTC. Its protein product is CASSFSLAGNEQFF.

This chain joins TRBV27 and TRBJ2-1; 7 positions match TRBD2. Germline-derived CDR1 and CDR2 are MNHEY and SMNVEV (reference sequence). Unmatched junction bases numbered 1, after V lost 6 bases and J lost 5 bases. The CDR3 consists of 12 residues. This CDR3 is CASSGGNNEQFF. In DNA, the CDR3 is TGTGCCAGCAGCGGGGGGAACAATGAGCAGTTCTTC.

By sample share, this clone is medium-sized. This sample also contains other DNA sequences that code for the same CDR3. The rearrangement links TRBV28 to TRBJ1-2; D ambiguous. The CDR3 is 13 residues long. Trimming removed 2 bases at V and 0 bases at J, with 4 bases between. Germline CDR1 and CDR2: MDHEN and SYDVKM. The CDR3 region is CASSLQANYGYTF. In nucleotides, the CDR3 is TGTGCCAGCAGTTTACAGGCTAACTATGGCTACACCTTC.

The J gene is TRBJ2-3, the V gene TRBV30, with D tentatively TRBD2 (6 bases). Germline CDR1 is GTSNPN and CDR2 is SVGIG (reference sequence). The CDR3 runs to 15 residues. Trimming left V 2 bases short and J 0 bases short, with 12 bases between. CDR3 DNA: TGTGCCTGGAGTAAAAGGGGACTGAGCACAGATACGCAGTATTTT. It specifies CAWSKRGLSTDTQYF.

The chain employs TRBV2 and TRBJ2-3; possibly TRBD1 for D (6 bases). V gave up 0 bases and J gave up 8 bases, with 9 bases separating them. There are 13 residues in the CDR3. The germline CDR1 and CDR2 sequences are SNHLY and FYNNEI. The CDR3 DNA sequence: TGTGCCAGCAGTGAAGCTATCAGGGGTACGCAGTATTTT. It translates to CASSEAIRGTQYF.

The chain has TRBV11-2 and TRBJ2-1; 8 bases are a match to TRBD2. CDR3 length: 17 residues. The V segment lost 5 bases and the J segment 0 bases; nucleotides outside the gene matches: 9. CDR1 and CDR2 from the germline V gene are SGHAT and FQNNGV. The chain's CDR3 is CASSQSPAGASYNEQFF. The CDR3 DNA follows: TGTGCCAGCAGCCAGAGCCCAGCGGGGGCCTCCTACAATGAGCAGTTCTTC.

The genes are TRBV30 and TRBJ1-2, with TRBD1 as a possible D gene (6 bases). V dropped 2 bases and J dropped 3 bases, with 16 bases sitting between them. This CDR3 spans 15 amino acids. The germline gives CDR1 GTSNPN, CDR2 SVGIG (reference sequence). DNA of the CDR3: TGTGCCTGGAGTCCAGGACAGCTTCCATACTATGGCTACACCTTC. This encodes CAWSPGQLPYYGYTF.

The chain is built from TRBV6-1 and TRBJ1-1, with TRBD1 matching 8 bases. The CDR3 spans 15 residues. The germline V gene has CDR1 MNHNS and CDR2 SASEGT. With 5 bases clipped from V and 0 bases from J, the junction kept 5 bases outside the gene matches. The CDR3 is CASSQQGGMNTEAFF. The CDR3, as DNA: TGTGCCAGCAGTCAACAGGGGGGCATGAACACTGAAGCTTTCTTT.

The CDR3 spells CASSLDPGVAEAFF. CDR3 coding DNA: TGTGCCAGCAGCTTAGACCCAGGGGTCGCTGAAGCTTTCTTT. The chain is built from TRBV7-2 and TRBJ1-1, with D possibly matching TRBD1 (6 bases). CDR3 size: 14 residues. From germline, CDR1 is SGHTA and CDR2 FQGNSA. V lost 1 base, J lost 6 bases, and 12 bases lay in between.

This clone showed up just once. The CDR3 here is CASSLSLVANEQFF. CDR3 DNA: TGTGCCAGCAGCTTAAGTCTAGTAGCCAATGAGCAGTTCTTC. This chain connects TRBV7-6 to TRBJ2-1; D remains unclear. CDR1 and CDR2 (germline): SGHVS, FNYEAQ. The V gene lost 2 bases and the J gene lost 6 bases, with 11 bases spanning the gap. The CDR3 is 14 amino acids.

J is TRBJ2-1 and V is TRBV19; 13 bases agree with TRBD2. The CDR3 totals 18 residues. Germline-derived CDR1 and CDR2 are LNHDA and SQIVND (reference sequence). V gave up 5 bases and J gave up 0 bases; unmatched junction bases: 7. In DNA, the CDR3 is TGTGCCAGTAGTGCGAGACTAGCGGGAGGCCCCTCCTACAATGAGCAGTTCTTC. Its protein is CASSARLAGGPSYNEQFF.